Below are 5 T cell receptor beta chains sequenced from a single sample in a study of CXCR3-negative and CXCR3-positive naive CD8 T cells. Findings of the study overall: For CXCR3-positive naive cells, TRB CDR3s were more hydrophobic than those of CXCR3-negative naive cells.

UMI-labeled 5' RACE TRB cDNA libraries were prepared from the cells. TCRdb reprocessed the 5' RACE reads, with one entry per CDR3 protein and no DNA. The data include 6,000 or so distinct CDR3 sequences; the top ten clones carry around 1.7%. These TCRs are of unknown antigen specificity. Sequenced input: naive CXCR3+ CD8+ T cells from blood. As to subset: CD45RO-CCR7+CD27+CD95- naive CD8+ T cells expressing CXCR3 (TNR3+). The receptors originated from a human donor in good health. Some clones in this sample may be carry-over from other donors' samples.

The rearrangement joins TRBV27 to TRBJ1-2; TCRdb reports TRBD1, a call that lacks DNA to check it against. Looked up from germline, CDR1 is MNHEY and CDR2 is SMNVEV (reference sequence). The CDR3 length is 13 residues. The CDR3 sequence: CASSFDSSDGYTF.

Measured by frequency, this clonotype is medium-sized. V and J are TRBV7-9 and TRBJ2-1; with no DNA, the TCRdb D assignment of TRBD2 cannot be verified. Looked up from germline, CDR1 is SEHNR and CDR2 is FQNEAQ (reference sequence). The CDR3 length is 16 residues. This chain's CDR3 is CASSPTSGINYNEQFF.

The rearrangement joins TRBV7-2 to TRBJ1-5; the D gene TCRdb calls, TRBD1, cannot be checked with no DNA. From germline, CDR1 is SGHTA and CDR2 FQGNSA. CDR3 size: 14 residues. The CDR3 reads CASTSDGGYQPQHF.

In terms of frequency, this clonotype is medium-sized. V gene TRBV5-6 combines with J gene TRBJ2-7. Germline lookup yields CDR1 SGHDT and CDR2 YYEEEE. CDR3 size: 14 residues. The CDR3 region is CASSLAGFSYEQYF.

The V call is TRBV29-1, the J call TRBJ1-1; TCRdb's assignment of TRBD1 cannot be checked, as there is no DNA. The CDR3 has 14 residues. Per germline, CDR1 SQVTM and CDR2 ANQGSEA. This CDR3 is CSVADRAGYTEAFF.